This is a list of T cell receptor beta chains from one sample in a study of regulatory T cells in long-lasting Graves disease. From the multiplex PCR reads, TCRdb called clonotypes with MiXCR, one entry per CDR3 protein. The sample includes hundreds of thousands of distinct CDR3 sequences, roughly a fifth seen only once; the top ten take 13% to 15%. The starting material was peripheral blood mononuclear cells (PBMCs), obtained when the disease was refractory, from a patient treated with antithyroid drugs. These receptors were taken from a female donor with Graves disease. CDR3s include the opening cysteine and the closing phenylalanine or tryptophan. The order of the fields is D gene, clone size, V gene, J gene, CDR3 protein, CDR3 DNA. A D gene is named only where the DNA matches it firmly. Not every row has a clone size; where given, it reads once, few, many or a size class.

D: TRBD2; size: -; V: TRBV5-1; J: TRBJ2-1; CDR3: CASSFREGVYNEQFF; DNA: TGCGCCAGCAGCTTTCGGGAGGGGGTCTACAATGAGCAGTTCTTC
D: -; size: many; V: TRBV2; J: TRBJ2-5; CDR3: CASSEDTLPQETQYF; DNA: TGTGCCAGCAGTGAAGATACTCTGCCCCAAGAGACCCAGTACTTC
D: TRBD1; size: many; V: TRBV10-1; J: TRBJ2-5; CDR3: CASSESSRGQETQYF; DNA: TGCGCCAGCAGTGAGTCGTCCAGGGGGCAAGAGACCCAGTACTTC
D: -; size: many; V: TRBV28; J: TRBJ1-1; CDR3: CASSLLDRTNTEAFF; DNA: TGTGCCAGCAGTTTACTCGACAGGACGAACACTGAAGCTTTCTTT
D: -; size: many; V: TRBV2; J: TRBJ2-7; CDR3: CASSGGKVREPYEQYF; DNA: TGTGCCAGCAGTGGGGGGAAGGTCAGGGAACCCTACGAGCAGTACTTC
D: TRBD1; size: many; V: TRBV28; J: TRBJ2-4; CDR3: CASSPGSAGGQNIQYF; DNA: TGTGCCAGCAGTCCAGGGAGCGCAGGGGGCCAAAACATTCAGTACTTC
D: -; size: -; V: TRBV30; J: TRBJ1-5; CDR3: CACPDRWNQPQHF; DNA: TGTGCCTGCCCCGACAGGTGGAATCAGCCCCAGCATTTT
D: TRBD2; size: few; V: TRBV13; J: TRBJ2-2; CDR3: CASSPGTSGKNTGELFF; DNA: TGTGCCAGCAGCCCCGGGACTAGCGGAAAAAACACCGGGGAGCTGTTTTTT
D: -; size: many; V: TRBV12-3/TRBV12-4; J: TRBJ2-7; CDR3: CASAPSGNYEQYF; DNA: TGTGCCAGCGCACCGTCGGGGAACTACGAGCAGTACTTC
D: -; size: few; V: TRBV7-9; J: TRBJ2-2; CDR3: CASSTSDRTNTGELFF; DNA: TGTGCCAGCAGTACCTCCGACAGAACTAACACCGGGGAGCTGTTTTTT
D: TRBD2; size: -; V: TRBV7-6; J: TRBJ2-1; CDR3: CASSLIRGGTAYNEQFF; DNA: TGTGCCAGCAGCTTAATCCGGGGAGGGACCGCCTACAATGAGCAGTTCTTC
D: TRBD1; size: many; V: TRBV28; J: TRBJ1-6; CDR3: CASRNTGGWNNSPLHF; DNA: TGTGCCAGCAGAAACACAGGGGGCTGGAATAATTCACCCCTCCACTTT
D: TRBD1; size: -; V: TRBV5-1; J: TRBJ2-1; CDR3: CASSLGQGPANEQFF; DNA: TGCGCCAGCAGCTTGGGACAGGGGCCCGCCAATGAGCAGTTCTTC
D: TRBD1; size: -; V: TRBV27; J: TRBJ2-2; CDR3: CASSLDRVKTGELFF; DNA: TGTGCCAGCAGTTTAGACAGGGTGAAAACCGGGGAGCTGTTTTTT
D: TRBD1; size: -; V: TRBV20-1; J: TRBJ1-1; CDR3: CSARDSLDWARTGDEAFF; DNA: TGCAGTGCTAGAGATTCCTTAGACTGGGCTAGGACAGGGGATGAAGCTTTCTTT
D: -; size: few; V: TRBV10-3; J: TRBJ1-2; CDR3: CAIGLTYGYTF; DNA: TGTGCCATAGGACTAACGTATGGCTACACCTTC
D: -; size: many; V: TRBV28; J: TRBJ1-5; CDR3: CASSFGGHRNQPQHF; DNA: TGTGCCAGCAGTTTCGGGGGACACCGCAATCAGCCCCAGCATTTT
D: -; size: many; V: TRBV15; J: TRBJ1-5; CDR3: CATSRGPGNSNQPQHF; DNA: TGTGCCACCAGCAGAGGCCCAGGGAATAGCAATCAGCCCCAGCATTTT
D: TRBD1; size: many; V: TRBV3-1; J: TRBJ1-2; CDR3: CASSPTGQGAEGYTF; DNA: TGTGCCAGCAGCCCCACCGGACAGGGGGCGGAGGGCTACACCTTC
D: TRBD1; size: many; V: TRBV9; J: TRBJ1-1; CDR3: CASSVVGQGTEAFF; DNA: TGTGCCAGCAGCGTAGTGGGACAGGGGACTGAAGCTTTCTTT
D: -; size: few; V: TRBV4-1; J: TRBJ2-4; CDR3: CASSPDWLAKNIQYF; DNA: TGCGCCAGCAGCCCTGATTGGTTGGCCAAAAACATTCAGTACTTC
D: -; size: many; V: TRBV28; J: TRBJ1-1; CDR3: CVTQARTEAFF; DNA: TGTGTGACGCAGGCTCGTACTGAAGCTTTCTTT
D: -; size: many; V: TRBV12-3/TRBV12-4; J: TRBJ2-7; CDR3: CASSFVRTYEQYF; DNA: TGTGCCAGCAGTTTCGTCAGGACCTACGAGCAGTACTTC
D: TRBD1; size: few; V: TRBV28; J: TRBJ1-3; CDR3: CASSLTPLTGWGGNTIYF; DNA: TGTGCCAGCAGTTTAACGCCGTTGACAGGGTGGGGTGGAAACACCATATATTTT
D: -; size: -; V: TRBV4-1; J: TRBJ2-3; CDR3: CASSQDWRDRLDTQYF; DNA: TGCGCCAGCAGCCAAGATTGGCGGGACCGATTAGATACGCAGTATTTT
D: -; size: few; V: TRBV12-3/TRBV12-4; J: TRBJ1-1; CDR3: CAGRGLLGGTEAFF; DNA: TGTGCCGGCAGAGGTCTATTGGGGGGCACTGAAGCTTTCTTT
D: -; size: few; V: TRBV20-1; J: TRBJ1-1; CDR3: CSATFWGLENTEAFF; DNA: TGCAGTGCCACGTTTTGGGGTCTAGAGAACACTGAAGCTTTCTTT
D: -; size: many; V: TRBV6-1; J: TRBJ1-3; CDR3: CASSRDTGNTIYF; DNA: TGTGCCAGCAGTCGGGACACTGGAAACACCATATATTTT
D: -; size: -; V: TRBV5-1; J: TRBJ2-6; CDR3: CASSADGPAANVLTF; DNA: TGCGCCAGCAGCGCGGACGGCCCGGCGGCCAACGTCCTGACTTTC
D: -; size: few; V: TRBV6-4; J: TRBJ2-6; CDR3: CASSYLRAAGANVLTF; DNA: TGTGCCAGCAGTTACCTCCGTGCGGCTGGGGCCAACGTCCTGACTTTC